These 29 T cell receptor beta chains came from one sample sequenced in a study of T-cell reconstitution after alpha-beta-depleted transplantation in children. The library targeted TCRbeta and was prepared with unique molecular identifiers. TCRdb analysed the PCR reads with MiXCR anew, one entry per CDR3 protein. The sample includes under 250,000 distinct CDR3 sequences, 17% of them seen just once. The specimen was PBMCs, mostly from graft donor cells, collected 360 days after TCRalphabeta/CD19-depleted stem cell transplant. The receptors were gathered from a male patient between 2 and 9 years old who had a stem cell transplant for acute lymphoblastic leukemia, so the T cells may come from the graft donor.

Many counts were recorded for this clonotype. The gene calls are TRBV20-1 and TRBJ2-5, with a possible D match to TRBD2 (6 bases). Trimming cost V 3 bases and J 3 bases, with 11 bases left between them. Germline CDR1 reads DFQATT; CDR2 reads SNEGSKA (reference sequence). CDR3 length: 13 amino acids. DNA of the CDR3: TGCAGTGCTAGGGAGGGTCGGGAAGAGACCCAGTACTTC. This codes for CSAREGREETQYF.

The CDR3 DNA reads TGTGCCAGCACCCTTCAGATGACCTCTAACTATGGCTACACCTTC. It is translated as CASTLQMTSNYGYTF. The chain carries TRBV12-3 or TRBV12-4 and TRBJ1-2; no reliable D call. The CDR3 is 15 residues long. The V and J ends lost 7 bases and 0 bases respectively, with 15 bases between them.

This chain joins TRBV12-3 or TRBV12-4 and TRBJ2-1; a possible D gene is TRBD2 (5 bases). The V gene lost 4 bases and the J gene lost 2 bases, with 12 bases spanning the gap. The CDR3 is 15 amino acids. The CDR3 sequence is CASSSGFLTYNEQFF. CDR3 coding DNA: TGTGCCAGCAGTTCGGGATTTCTAACCTACAATGAGCAGTTCTTC.

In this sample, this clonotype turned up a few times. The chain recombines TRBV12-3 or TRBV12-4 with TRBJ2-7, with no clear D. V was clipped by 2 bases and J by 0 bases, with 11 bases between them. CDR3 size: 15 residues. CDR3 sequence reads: CASSLYGGYSYEQYF. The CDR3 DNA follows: TGTGCCAGCAGTTTATACGGCGGCTACTCCTACGAGCAGTACTTC.

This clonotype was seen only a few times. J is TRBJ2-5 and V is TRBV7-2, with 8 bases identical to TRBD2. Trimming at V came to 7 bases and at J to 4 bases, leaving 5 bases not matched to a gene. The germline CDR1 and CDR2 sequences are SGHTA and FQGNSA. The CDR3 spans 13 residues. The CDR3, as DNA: TGTGCCAGCATCGCCGGGGGGGCAGAGACCCAGTACTTC. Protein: CASIAGGAETQYF.

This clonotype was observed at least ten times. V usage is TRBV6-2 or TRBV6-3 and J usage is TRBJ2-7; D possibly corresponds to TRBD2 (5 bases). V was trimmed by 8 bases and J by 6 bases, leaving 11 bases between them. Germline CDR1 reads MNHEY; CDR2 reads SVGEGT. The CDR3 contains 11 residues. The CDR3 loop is CASGEGVEQYF. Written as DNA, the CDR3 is TGTGCCAGCGGCGAGGGCGTCGAGCAGTACTTC.

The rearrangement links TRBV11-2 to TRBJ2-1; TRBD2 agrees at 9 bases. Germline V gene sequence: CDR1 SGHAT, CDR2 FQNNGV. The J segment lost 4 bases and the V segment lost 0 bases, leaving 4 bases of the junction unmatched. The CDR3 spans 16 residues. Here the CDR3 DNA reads TGTGCCAGCAGCTTAGACGGCGGGAGGGCTTACAATGAGCAGTTCTTC. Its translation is CASSLDGGRAYNEQFF.

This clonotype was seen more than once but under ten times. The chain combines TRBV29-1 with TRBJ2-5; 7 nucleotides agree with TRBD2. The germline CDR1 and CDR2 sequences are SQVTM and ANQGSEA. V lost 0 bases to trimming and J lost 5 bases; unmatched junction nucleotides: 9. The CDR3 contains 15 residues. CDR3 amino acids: CSVEDATGGGETQYF. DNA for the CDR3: TGCAGCGTTGAAGATGCAACGGGAGGAGGGGAGACCCAGTACTTC.

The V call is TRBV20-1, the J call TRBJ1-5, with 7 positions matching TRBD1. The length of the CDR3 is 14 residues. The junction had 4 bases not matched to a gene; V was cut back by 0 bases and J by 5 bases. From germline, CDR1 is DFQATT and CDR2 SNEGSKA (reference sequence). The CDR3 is CSARETGEYQPQHF. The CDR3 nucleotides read TGCAGTGCTAGAGAAACAGGGGAATATCAGCCCCAGCATTTT.

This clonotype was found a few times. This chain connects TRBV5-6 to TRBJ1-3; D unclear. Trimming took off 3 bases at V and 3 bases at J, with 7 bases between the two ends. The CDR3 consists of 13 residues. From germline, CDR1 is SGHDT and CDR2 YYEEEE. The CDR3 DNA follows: TGTGCCAGCAGCTCCCTTTTTGGAAACACCATATATTTT. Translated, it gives CASSSLFGNTIYF.

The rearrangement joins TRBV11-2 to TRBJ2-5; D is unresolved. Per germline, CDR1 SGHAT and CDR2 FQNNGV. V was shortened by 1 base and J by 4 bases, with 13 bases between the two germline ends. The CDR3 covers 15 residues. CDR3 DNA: TGTGCCAGCAGCTTAGGAGGTTCAGGTCCAGAGACCCAGTACTTC. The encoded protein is CASSLGGSGPETQYF.

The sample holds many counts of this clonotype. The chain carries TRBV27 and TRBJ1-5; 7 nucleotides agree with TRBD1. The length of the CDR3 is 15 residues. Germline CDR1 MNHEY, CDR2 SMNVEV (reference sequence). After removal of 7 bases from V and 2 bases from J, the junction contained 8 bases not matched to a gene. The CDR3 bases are TGTGCCAGCAAGCCCCGGGACAGCGGCAATCAGCCCCAGCATTTT. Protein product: CASKPRDSGNQPQHF.

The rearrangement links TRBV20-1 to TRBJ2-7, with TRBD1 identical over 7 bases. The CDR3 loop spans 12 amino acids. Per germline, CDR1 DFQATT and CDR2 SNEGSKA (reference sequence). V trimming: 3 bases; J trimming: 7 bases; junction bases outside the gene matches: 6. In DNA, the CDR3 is TGCAGTGCTAGGACAGGGTTTTGGGAGCAGTACTTC. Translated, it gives CSARTGFWEQYF.

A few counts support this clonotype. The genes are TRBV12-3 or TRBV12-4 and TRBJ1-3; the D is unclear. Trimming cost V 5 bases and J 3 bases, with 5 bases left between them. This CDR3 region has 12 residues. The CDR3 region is CASSADGNTIYF. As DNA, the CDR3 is TGTGCCAGCAGTGCCGATGGAAACACCATATATTTT.

CDR3 amino acids: CASSLGVANYGYTF. The CDR3 DNA is TGTGCCAGCAGCTTAGGCGTAGCCAACTATGGCTACACCTTC. J is TRBJ1-2 and V is TRBV11-2, with D hard to call. The germline V and J ends were trimmed by 1 base and 2 bases, with 8 bases remaining between them. Looked up from germline, CDR1 is SGHAT and CDR2 is FQNNGV. The CDR3 totals 14 residues.

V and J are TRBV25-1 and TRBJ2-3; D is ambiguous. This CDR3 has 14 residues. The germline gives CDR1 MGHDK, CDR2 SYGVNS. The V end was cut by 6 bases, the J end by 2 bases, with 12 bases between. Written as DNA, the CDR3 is TGTGCCAGCAGCCCGCGGCTAGACACAGATACGCAGTATTTT. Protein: CASSPRLDTDTQYF.

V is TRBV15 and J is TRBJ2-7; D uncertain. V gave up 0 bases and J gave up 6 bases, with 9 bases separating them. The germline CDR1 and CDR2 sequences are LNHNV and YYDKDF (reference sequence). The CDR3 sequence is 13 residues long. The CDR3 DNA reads TGTGCCACCAGCAGAGATCTGACCGGCGAGCAGTACTTC. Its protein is CATSRDLTGEQYF.

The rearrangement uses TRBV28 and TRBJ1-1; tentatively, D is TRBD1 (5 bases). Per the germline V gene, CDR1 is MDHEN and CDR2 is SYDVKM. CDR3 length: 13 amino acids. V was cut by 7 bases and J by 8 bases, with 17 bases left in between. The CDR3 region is CASNRQIPGEAFF. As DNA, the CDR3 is TGTGCCAGCAACCGACAGATTCCCGGCGAAGCTTTCTTT.

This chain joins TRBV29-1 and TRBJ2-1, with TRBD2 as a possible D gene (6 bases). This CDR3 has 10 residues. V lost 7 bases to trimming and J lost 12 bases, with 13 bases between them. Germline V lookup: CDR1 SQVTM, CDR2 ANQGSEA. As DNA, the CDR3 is TGCAGCGCCAACCGGGGGTCGCAGTTCTTC. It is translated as CSANRGSQFF.

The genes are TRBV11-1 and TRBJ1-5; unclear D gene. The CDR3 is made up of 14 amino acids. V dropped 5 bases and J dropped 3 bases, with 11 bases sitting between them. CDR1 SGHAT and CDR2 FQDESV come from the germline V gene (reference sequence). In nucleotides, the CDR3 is TGTGCCAGCAGCCCCGAGAGGTACAATCAGCCCCAGCATTTT. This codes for CASSPERYNQPQHF.

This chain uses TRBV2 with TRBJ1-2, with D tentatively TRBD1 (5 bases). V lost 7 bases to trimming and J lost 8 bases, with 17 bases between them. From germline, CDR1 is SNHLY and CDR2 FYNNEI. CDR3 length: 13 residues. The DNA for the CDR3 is TGTGCCAGCAACTCGGCAGGGCAAGTAGGCTACACCTTC. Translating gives CASNSAGQVGYTF.

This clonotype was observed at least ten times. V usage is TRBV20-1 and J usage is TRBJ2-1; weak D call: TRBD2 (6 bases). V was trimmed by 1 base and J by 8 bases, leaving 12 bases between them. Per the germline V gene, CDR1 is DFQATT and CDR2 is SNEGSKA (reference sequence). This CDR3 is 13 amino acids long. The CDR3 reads CSARARGVHEQFF. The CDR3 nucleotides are TGCAGTGCTAGAGCCCGCGGGGTCCATGAGCAGTTCTTC.

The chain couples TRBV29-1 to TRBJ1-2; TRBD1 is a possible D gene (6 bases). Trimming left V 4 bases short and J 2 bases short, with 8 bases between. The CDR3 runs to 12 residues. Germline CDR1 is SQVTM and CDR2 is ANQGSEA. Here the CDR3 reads CSVVGANYGYTF. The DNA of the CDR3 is TGCAGCGTTGTGGGGGCAAACTATGGCTACACCTTC.

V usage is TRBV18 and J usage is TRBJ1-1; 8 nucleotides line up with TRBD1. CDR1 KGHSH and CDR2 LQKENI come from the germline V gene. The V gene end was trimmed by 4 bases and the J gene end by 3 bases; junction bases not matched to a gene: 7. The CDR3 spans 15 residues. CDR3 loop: CASSLADRADTEAFF. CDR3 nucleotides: TGTGCCAGCTCACTCGCGGACAGGGCCGACACTGAAGCTTTCTTT.

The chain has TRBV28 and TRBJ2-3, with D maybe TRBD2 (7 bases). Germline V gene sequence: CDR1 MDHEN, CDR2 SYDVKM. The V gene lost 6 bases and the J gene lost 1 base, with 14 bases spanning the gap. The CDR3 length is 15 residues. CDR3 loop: CASRTGGHRTDTQYF. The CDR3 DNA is TGTGCCAGCAGGACGGGGGGCCACCGCACAGATACGCAGTATTTT.

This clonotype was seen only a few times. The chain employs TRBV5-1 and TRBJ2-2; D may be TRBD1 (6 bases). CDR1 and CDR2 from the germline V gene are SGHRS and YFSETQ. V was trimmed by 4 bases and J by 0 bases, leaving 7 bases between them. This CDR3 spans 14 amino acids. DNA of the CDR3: TGCGCCAGCAGCAACAGGGCGAACACCGGGGAGCTGTTTTTT. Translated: CASSNRANTGELFF.

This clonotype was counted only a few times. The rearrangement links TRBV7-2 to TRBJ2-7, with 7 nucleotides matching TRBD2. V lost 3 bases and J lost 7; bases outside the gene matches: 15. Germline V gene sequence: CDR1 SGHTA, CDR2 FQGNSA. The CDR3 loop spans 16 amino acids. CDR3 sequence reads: CASSFSGLAVLSEQYF. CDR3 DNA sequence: TGTGCCAGCAGCTTCTCGGGGCTAGCGGTGCTTTCGGAGCAGTACTTC. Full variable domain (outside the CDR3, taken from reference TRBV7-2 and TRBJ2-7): GAGVSQSPSNKVTEKGKDVELRCDPISGHTALYWYRQSLGQGLEFLIYFQGNSAPDKSGLPSDRFSAERTGGSVSTLTIQRTQQEDSAVYLCASSFSGLAVLSEQYFGPGTRLTVT.

CDR3 in DNA: TGCGCCAGCAGCTTGGCCGCAGGGCCAACTAATGAAAAACTGTTTTTT. It is translated as CASSLAAGPTNEKLFF. This chain links TRBV5-1 with TRBJ1-4; possibly TRBD1 for D (5 bases). The V end was cut by 0 bases, the J end by 0 bases, with 9 bases between. The germline V gene encodes CDR1 SGHRS and CDR2 YFSETQ. This CDR3 spans 16 amino acids.

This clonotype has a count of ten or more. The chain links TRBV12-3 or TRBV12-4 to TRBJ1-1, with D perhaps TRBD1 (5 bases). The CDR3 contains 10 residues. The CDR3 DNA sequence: TGTGTCTCGGGGGACACTGAAGCTTTCTTT. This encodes CVSGDTEAFF.